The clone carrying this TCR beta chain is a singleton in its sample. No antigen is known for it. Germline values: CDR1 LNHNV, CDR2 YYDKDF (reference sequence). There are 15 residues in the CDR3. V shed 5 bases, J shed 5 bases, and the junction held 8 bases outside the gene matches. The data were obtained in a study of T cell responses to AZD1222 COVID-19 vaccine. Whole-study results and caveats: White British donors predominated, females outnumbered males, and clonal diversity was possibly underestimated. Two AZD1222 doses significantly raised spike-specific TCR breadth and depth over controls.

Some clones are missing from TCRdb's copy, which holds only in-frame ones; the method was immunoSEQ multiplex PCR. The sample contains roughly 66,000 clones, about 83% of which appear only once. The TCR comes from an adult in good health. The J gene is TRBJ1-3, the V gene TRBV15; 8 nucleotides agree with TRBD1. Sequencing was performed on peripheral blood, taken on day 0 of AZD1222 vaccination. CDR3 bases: TGTGCCACCAGCGCCCCAGGACAGGGAAGAAACACCATATATTTT. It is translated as CATSAPGQGRNTIYF.